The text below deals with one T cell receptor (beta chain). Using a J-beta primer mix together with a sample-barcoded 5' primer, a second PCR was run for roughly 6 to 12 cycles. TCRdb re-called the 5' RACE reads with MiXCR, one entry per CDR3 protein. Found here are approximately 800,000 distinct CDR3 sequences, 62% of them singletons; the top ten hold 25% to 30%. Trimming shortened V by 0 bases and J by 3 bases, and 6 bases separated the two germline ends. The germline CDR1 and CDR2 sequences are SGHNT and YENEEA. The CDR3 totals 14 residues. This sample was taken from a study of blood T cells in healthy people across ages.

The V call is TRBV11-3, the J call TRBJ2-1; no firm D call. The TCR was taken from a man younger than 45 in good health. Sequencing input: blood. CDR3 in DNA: TGTGCCAGCAGCTTAGATCTGGGCTACAATGAGCAGTTCTTC. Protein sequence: CASSLDLGYNEQFF. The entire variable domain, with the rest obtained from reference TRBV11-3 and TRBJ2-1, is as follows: EAGVVQSPRYKIIEKKQPVAFWCNPISGHNTLYWYLQNLGQGPELLIRYENEEAVDDSQLPKDRFSAERLKGVDSTLKIQPAELGDSAVYLCASSLDLGYNEQFFGPGTRLTVL.